This T cell receptor (beta chain) is from a study of blood T cell repertoires in COVID-19. Looking at the study overall: Samples of COVID-19 (acute and convalescent) were obtained from the United States, Italy and Spain. T cells, B-cell-depleted T cells, or PBMCs supplied cDNA or gDNA.

Per the original methods: Researchers report that nucleated cell counts were estimated from reference gene primer amplification. Clones were sequenced by immunoSEQ multiplex PCR, and TCRdb holds only the in-frame ones, with some missing. The V and J calls and clone size were taken over from that table, and D and trimming were inferred from the DNA. The table shows 150,000 to 200,000 clones, with approximately 90% occurring only once. V gave up 0 bases and J gave up 1 base, with 10 bases separating them. CDR1 and CDR2 from the germline V gene are SGHRS and YFSETQ. CDR3 size: 15 residues. The sequence derives from a woman aged 50 to 65 with acute or convalescent COVID-19. Sequencing was performed on peripheral blood. The V call is TRBV5-1, the J call TRBJ2-5, with D maybe TRBD1 (6 bases). DNA of the CDR3: TGCGCCAGCAGCTTGGGGGGGACATCCCAAGAGACCCAGTACTTC. Protein sequence: CASSLGGTSQETQYF.